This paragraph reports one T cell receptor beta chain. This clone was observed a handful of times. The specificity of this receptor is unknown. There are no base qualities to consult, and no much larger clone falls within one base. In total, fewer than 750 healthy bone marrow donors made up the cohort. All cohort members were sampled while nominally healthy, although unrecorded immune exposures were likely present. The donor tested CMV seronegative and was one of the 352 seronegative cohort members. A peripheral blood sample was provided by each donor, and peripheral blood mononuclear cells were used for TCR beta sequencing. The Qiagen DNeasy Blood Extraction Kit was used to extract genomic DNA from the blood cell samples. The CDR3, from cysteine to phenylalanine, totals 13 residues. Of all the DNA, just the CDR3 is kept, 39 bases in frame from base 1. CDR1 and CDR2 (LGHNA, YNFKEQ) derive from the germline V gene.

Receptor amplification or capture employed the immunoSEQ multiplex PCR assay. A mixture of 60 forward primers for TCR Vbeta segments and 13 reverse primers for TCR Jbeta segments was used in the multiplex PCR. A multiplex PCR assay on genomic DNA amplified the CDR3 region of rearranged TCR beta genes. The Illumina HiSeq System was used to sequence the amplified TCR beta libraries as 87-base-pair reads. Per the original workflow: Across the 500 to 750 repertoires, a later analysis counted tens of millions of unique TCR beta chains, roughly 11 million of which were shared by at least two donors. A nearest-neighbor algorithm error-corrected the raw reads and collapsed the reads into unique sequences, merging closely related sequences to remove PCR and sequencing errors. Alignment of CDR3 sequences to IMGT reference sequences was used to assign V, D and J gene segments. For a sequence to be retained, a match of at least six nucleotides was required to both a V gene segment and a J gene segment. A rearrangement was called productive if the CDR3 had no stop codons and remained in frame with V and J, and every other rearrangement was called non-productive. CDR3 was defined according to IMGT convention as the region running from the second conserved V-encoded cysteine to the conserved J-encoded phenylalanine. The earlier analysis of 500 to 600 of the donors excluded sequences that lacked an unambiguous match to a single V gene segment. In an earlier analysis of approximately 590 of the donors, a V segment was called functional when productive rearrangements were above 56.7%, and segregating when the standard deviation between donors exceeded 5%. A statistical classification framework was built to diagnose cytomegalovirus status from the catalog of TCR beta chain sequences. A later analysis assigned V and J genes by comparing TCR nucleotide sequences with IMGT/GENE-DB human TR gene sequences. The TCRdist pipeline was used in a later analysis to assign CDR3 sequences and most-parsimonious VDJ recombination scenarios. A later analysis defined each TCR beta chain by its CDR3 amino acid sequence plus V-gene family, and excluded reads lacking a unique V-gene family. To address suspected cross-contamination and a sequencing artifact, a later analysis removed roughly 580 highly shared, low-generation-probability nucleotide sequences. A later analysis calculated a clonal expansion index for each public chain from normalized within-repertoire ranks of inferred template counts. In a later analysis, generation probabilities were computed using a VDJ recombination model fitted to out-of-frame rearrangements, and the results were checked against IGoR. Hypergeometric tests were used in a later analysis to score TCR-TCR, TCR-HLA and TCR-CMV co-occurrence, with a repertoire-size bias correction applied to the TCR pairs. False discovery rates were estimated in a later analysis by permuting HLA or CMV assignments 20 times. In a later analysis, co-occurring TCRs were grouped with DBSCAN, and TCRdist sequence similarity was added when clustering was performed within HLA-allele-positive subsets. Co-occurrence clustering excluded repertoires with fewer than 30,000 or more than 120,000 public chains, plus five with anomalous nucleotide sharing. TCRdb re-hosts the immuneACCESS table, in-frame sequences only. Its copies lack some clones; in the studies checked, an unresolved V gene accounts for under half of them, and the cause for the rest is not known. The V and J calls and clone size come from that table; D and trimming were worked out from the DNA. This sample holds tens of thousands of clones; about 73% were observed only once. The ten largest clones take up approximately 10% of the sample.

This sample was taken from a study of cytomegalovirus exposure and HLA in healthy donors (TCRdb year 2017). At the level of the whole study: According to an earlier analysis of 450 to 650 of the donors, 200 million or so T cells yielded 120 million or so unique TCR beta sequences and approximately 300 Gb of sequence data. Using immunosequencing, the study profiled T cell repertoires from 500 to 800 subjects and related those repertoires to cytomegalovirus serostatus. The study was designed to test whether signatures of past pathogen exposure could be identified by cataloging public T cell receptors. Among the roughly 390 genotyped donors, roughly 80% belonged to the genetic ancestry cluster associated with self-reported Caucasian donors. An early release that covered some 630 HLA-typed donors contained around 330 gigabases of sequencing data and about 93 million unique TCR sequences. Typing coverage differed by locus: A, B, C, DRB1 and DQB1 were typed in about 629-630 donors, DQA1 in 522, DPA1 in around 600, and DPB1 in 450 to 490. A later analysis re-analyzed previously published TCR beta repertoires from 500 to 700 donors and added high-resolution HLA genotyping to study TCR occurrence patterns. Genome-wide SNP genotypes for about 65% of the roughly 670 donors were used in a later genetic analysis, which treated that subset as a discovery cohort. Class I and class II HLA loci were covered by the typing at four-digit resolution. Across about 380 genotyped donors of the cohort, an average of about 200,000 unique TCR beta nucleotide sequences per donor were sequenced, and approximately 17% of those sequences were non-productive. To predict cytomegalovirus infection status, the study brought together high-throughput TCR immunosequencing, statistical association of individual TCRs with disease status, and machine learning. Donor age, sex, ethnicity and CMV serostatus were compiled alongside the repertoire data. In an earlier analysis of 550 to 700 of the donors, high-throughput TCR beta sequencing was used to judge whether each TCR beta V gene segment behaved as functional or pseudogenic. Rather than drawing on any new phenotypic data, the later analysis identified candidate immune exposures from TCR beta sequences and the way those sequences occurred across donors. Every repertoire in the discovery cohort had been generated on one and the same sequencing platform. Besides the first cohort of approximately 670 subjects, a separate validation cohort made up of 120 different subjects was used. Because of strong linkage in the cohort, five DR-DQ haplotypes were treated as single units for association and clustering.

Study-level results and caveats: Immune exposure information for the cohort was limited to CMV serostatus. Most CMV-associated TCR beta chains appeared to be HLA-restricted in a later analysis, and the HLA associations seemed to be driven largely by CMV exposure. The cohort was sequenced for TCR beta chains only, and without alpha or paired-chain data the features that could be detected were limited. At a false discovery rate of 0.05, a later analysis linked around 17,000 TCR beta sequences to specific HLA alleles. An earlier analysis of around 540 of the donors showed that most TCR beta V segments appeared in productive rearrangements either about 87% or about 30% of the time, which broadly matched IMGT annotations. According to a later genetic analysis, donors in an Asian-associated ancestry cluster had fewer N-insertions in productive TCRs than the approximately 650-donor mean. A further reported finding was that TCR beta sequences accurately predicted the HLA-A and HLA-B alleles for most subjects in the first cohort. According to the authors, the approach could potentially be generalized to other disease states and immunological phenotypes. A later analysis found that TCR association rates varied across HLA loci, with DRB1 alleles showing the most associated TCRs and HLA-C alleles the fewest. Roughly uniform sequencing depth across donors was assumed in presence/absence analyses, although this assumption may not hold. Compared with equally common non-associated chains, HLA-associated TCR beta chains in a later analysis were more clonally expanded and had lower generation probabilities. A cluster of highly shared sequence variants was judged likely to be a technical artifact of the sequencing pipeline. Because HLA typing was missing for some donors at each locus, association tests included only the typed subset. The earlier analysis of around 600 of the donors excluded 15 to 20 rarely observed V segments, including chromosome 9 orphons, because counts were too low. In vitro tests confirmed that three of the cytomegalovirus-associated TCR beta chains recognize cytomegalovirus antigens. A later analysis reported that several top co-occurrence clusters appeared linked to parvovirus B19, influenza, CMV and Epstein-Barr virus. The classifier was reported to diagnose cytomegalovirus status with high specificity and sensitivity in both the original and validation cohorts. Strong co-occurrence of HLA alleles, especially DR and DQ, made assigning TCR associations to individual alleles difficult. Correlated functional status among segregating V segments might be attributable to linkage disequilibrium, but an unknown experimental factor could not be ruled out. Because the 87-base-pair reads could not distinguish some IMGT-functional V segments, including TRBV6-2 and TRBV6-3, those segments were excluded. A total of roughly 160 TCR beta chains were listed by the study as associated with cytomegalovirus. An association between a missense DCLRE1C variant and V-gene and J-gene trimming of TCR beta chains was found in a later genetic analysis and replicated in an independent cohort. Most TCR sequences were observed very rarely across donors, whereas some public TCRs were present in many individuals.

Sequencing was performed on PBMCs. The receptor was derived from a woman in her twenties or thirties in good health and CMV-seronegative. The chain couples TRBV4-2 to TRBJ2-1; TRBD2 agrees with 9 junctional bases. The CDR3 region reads CAARSGGLGEQFF. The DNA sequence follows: TGTGCAGCACGTAGCGGGGGTCTGGGTGAGCAGTTCTTC.